Shown below are 21 T cell receptor beta chains from a single sample sequenced in a study of control samples from healthy donors and cancer patients. TCRdb keeps only in-frame clones here, not all; method: immunoSEQ multiplex PCR. The sample shows fewer than 95,000 clones, about 85% of them seen only once. Sequencing was performed on blood. The receptors originated from a young man in good health.

The chain combines TRBV19 with TRBJ1-1, with D maybe TRBD1 (5 bases). The CDR3 is made up of 15 amino acids. The V gene lost 9 bases and the J gene lost 9 bases, with 26 bases spanning the gap. CDR1 and CDR2 from the germline V gene are LNHDA and SQIVND (reference sequence). The CDR3 bases are TGTGCCAGCAGAGCGCCAACAGCCGGGACCCCAAAAGCTTTCTTT. It yields the protein CASRAPTAGTPKAFF.

This chain links TRBV7-7 with TRBJ2-5; perhaps TRBD1 as D (5 bases). Germline V CDR1 and CDR2: SSHAT, FNYEAQ (reference sequence). V lost 1 base and J 0 bases, leaving 6 bases between the germline ends. The CDR3 length is 14 residues. The CDR3: CASSLGGNQETQYF. The CDR3 bases are TGTGCCAGCAGCTTAGGGGGCAACCAAGAGACCCAGTACTTC.

This chain links TRBV5-6 with TRBJ1-1; D call uncertain. V was pared by 2 bases and J by 3 bases, with 11 bases between. Germline V gene lookup returns CDR1 SGHDT and CDR2 YYEEEE. The CDR3 runs 14 residues. CDR3 sequence reads: CASSFEGGDTEAFF. The CDR3 bases are TGTGCCAGCAGCTTCGAAGGTGGGGACACTGAAGCTTTCTTT.

The chain employs TRBV30 and TRBJ1-2, with a weak D call TRBD1 (5 bases). Germline CDR1 reads GTSNPN; CDR2 reads SVGIG (reference sequence). The CDR3 totals 12 residues. V was clipped by 1 base and J by 3 bases, with 6 bases between them. The CDR3 is CAWSARDYGYTF. CDR3 coding DNA: TGTGCCTGGAGTGCCAGGGACTATGGCTACACCTTC. The full variable domain, its missing parts supplied by reference TRBV30 and TRBJ1-2, is SQTIHQWPATLVQPVGSPLSLECTVEGTSNPNLYWYRQAAGRGLQLLFYSVGIGQISSEVPQNLSASRPQDRQFILSSKKLLLSDSGFYLCAWSARDYGYTFGSGTRLTVV.

This clone was counted a single time. The chain uses TRBV9 and TRBJ1-6, with 7 bases lining up with TRBD1. CDR1 and CDR2 (germline): SGDLS, YYNGEE. Germline trimming cut 5 bases from V and 8 bases from J; bases unmatched to any gene: 4. The CDR3 runs to 13 residues. The CDR3 nucleotides are TGTGCCAGCAGGAGGGACAGCTATTCACCCCTCCACTTT. Its protein product is CASRRDSYSPLHF.

The chain combines TRBV11-3 with TRBJ2-7; 7 nucleotides agree with TRBD1. The CDR3 is 18 residues long. Germline CDR1 and CDR2: SGHNT and YENEEA. V was clipped by 0 bases and J by 2 bases; unmatched bases: 13. The CDR3 bases are TGTGCCAGCAGCTTAGATCGCATTGGGACAGAGGGCACCTACGAGCAGTACTTC. As protein: CASSLDRIGTEGTYEQYF.

The V and J genes are TRBV5-1 and TRBJ2-5; tentative D call: TRBD1 (6 bases). There are 13 residues in the CDR3. The V end lost 4 bases, the J end lost 1 base, and 8 bases lay between the germline ends. Per the germline V gene, CDR1 is SGHRS and CDR2 is YFSETQ. The CDR3 DNA follows: TGCGCCAGCAGCCGGACAGTCCAAGAGACCCAGTACTTC. Residues: CASSRTVQETQYF.

This chain joins TRBV9 and TRBJ2-1; no definite D call. The CDR3 sequence is 12 residues long. Germline assignment: CDR1 SGDLS and CDR2 YYNGEE. Trimming shortened V by 4 bases and J by 8 bases, and 10 bases separated the two germline ends. The CDR3 spells CASSPAGYEQFF. CDR3 sequence (DNA): TGTGCCAGCAGCCCCGCCGGATATGAGCAGTTCTTC.

V usage is TRBV21-1 and J usage is TRBJ2-1; TRBD1, the table's D call, was not compared with the DNA. TRBV21-1 is described as a pseudogene. The CDR3 length is 12 residues. The CDR3, as DNA: TGTGCCAGCAGACTTGACAGGTTCTCTCGGTTCTTC. Amino acids: CASRLDRFSRFF.

The chain uses TRBV7-3 and TRBJ1-1; D not certain. Trimming pared 3 bases from V and 0 bases from J, leaving 8 bases between. CDR3 size: 14 residues. The germline V gene encodes CDR1 SGHTA and CDR2 FQGTGA. DNA of the CDR3: TGTGCCAGCAGCTTGACTAGGGTGAACACTGAAGCTTTCTTT. Translating it yields CASSLTRVNTEAFF.

This clone came up a few times. This chain links TRBV3-1 (or the pseudogene TRBV3-2) with TRBJ1-5; tentatively, D is TRBD1 (5 bases). Germline assignment: CDR1 LGHDT and CDR2 YNNKEL (reference sequence). This CDR3 region has 16 residues. The ends were cut back, 0 bases at V and 3 bases at J, with 12 bases in the middle. The CDR3 sequence: CASSQDEPGFNQPQHF. The DNA for the CDR3 is TGTGCCAGCAGCCAAGATGAACCAGGGTTCAATCAGCCCCAGCATTTT.

V gene TRBV9 combines with J gene TRBJ2-3, with 11 bases aligning to TRBD2. This CDR3 is built from 20 residues. The V and J ends lost 5 bases and 4 bases, in that order; junction bases with no gene match: 21. The germline V gene encodes CDR1 SGDLS and CDR2 YYNGEE. The CDR3 DNA reads TGTGCCAGCAGGGAGGCCCCACCCGGGAGTAGCGGGGGGGCTCCAGATACGCAGTATTTT. Translating it yields CASREAPPGSSGGAPDTQYF.

Only one count was recorded for this clone. The rearrangement joins TRBV27 to TRBJ2-3; 11 bases agree with TRBD2. The length of the CDR3 is 19 residues. CDR1 and CDR2 from the germline V gene are MNHEY and SMNVEV (reference sequence). The V gene end was trimmed by 0 bases and the J gene end by 2 bases; junction bases not matched to a gene: 10. This CDR3 is CASSLSTPGLAAHTDTQYF. The CDR3 DNA sequence: TGTGCCAGCAGTTTATCGACCCCGGGACTAGCGGCTCACACAGATACGCAGTATTTT.

This chain connects TRBV15 to TRBJ2-3, with D tentatively TRBD2 (7 bases). The CDR3 totals 15 residues. V was clipped by 1 base and J by 4 bases, with 12 bases between them. The germline V gene has CDR1 LNHNV and CDR2 YYDKDF (reference sequence). The CDR3 sequence is CATSRGGEGADTQYF. In nucleotides, the CDR3 is TGTGCCACCAGCAGAGGGGGGGAGGGGGCAGATACGCAGTATTTT. Complete variable domain (other parts from reference TRBV15 and TRBJ2-3): DAMVIQNPRYQVTQFGKPVTLSCSQTLNHNVMYWYQQKSSQAPKLLFHYYDKDFNNEADTPDNFQSRRPNTSFCFLDIRSPGLGDTAMYLCATSRGGEGADTQYFGPGTRLTVL.

This clone was counted a single time. This chain connects TRBV9 to TRBJ1-5; D might be TRBD1 (5 bases). This CDR3 is 14 amino acids long. CDR1 and CDR2 from the germline V gene are SGDLS and YYNGEE. The V and J ends lost 3 bases and 6 bases respectively, with 13 bases between them. The CDR3 region has the DNA TGTGCCAGCAGCGCCGGTGGGGGTAGTCAGCCCCAGCATTTT. Its translation: CASSAGGGSQPQHF.

The chain couples TRBV7-8 to TRBJ2-3, with 9 bases matching TRBD2. The CDR3 runs to 16 residues. The germline CDR1 and CDR2 sequences are SGHVS and FQNEAQ. Unmatched junction bases numbered 7, after V lost 4 bases and J lost 2 bases. Here the CDR3 DNA reads TGTGCCAGCAGCTCCCGAGCGGGGGGAACCACAGATACGCAGTATTTT. This translates into CASSSRAGGTTDTQYF.

The V gene is TRBV7-3, the J gene TRBJ1-2; 9 bases match TRBD1. Losses at the gene ends were 4 bases for V and 6 bases for J; bases not matched to a gene: 3. CDR3 length equals 13 residues. From germline, CDR1 is SGHTA and CDR2 FQGTGA. CDR3 in amino acids: CASSSGQGNGYTF. CDR3 DNA sequence: TGTGCCAGCAGCTCCGGACAGGGGAATGGCTACACCTTC.

The chain couples TRBV10-2 to TRBJ2-7; D gene uncertain. Trimming removed 7 bases from V and 7 bases from J, with 14 bases in between. Germline lookup yields CDR1 WSHSY and CDR2 SAAADI. The CDR3 length is 12 residues. The CDR3 nucleotides read TGCGCCAGCAATGACGAACCTAGGGAGCAGTACTTC. It translates to CASNDEPREQYF.

This chain links TRBV2 with TRBJ2-7; 7 bases are shared with TRBD1. J was trimmed by 7 bases and V by 7 bases; bases with no gene match: 13. The CDR3 has 14 amino acids. Per germline, CDR1 SNHLY and CDR2 FYNNEI. Here the CDR3 DNA reads TGTGCCAGCAAAGTCGAGGGGGCTCTGGGGGAGCAGTACTTC. Amino acids: CASKVEGALGEQYF.

For this clone: Other nucleotide sequences from this sample produce the same CDR3. The gene calls are TRBV6-5 and TRBJ1-1; tentatively, D is TRBD1 (6 bases). CDR1 and CDR2 from the germline V gene are MNHEY and SVGAGI. The CDR3 covers 14 residues. Trimming stripped 6 bases from V and 0 bases from J, with 11 bases between. In nucleotides, the CDR3 is TGTGCCAGCAGACCCGACAGGCTGAACACTGAAGCTTTCTTT. Its protein is CASRPDRLNTEAFF.

The chain has TRBV12-3 or TRBV12-4 and TRBJ1-1, with a possible D match to TRBD1 (6 bases). Trimming removed 6 bases at V and 4 bases at J, with 9 bases between. The CDR3 sequence is 12 residues long. The CDR3 here is CASSDRPTEAFF. CDR3 nucleotide sequence: TGTGCCAGCAGCGACAGGCCCACTGAAGCTTTCTTT.